These T cell receptor beta chains were read from a single sample in a study of radiotherapy plus CTLA-4 blockade in lung cancer. Clones were read by immunoSEQ multiplex PCR, and TCRdb kept only the in-frame ones, dropping some. The table lists roughly 110,000 clones, roughly 77% of them singletons, with about 3.5% in the top ten. The source was peripheral blood, collected from a patient treated with radiotherapy plus ipilimumab. The receptors derive from a human donor with non-small cell lung cancer that progressed on radiotherapy plus ipilimumab. Some clones in this sample may be carry-over from other donors' samples. Each CDR3 is given without its conserved first and last residue. Each record gives: clone size, J gene, V gene, CDR3 protein. Clone sizes are given selectively: once, few, many, or a class where the clone is expanded.

NA | TRBJ2-3 | TRBV2 | ARRGQGIRAQY
NA | TRBJ1-1 | TRBV7-9 | ASSLTGSEASEAF
NA | TRBJ2-3 | TRBV6-5 | ASSGGEIWDTQY
medium-sized | TRBJ2-2 | TRBV6-4 | ASSEGTGELF
NA | TRBJ1-1 | TRBV19 | ASSIGWTGRATEAF
NA | TRBJ2-1 | TRBV4-3 | ASSRDPSGEYNEQF
few | TRBJ2-7 | TRBV7-7 | ASSGTFMGEQY
NA | TRBJ2-5 | TRBV6-1 | ASSGRDGAWGETQY
NA | TRBJ2-1 | TRBV7-2 | ASSLRAAGSPF
NA | TRBJ2-2 | TRBV29-1 | SALRGENTGELF
NA | TRBJ2-5 | TRBV15 | ATSYRAQETQY
NA | TRBJ2-7 | TRBV9 | ASSVGRTATYYEQY
NA | TRBJ2-1 | TRBV9 | ASSESGTNEQF
NA | TRBJ1-6 | TRBV5-1 | ASSAGVLAYNSPLH
once | TRBJ2-6 | TRBV6-1 | ASSFSGANVLT
NA | TRBJ2-7 | TRBV9 | ASSARTGASTYEQY
NA | TRBJ1-3 | TRBV5-1 | ASSLVGRASGNTIY
NA | TRBJ1-2 | TRBV6-5 | ASSYSNLGNGYT
NA | TRBJ1-1 | TRBV2 | ASSDQGSDTEAF
NA | TRBJ1-3 | TRBV10-3 | AIKDSSGNTIY
NA | TRBJ1-1 | TRBV9 | ASSVAGRNTEAF
NA | TRBJ1-4 | TRBV5-1 | ASSDGTTTNEKLF
NA | TRBJ2-3 | TRBV18 | ASWQGNTDTQY
NA | TRBJ1-6 | TRBV6-1 | ASRRGSSYNSPLH
NA | TRBJ1-2 | TRBV30 | AWGPITNYGYT
few | TRBJ1-1 | TRBV5-6 | ASSLGGRDTEAF
NA | TRBJ2-1 | TRBV4-3 | ASSQVYAPGTEVL
NA | TRBJ2-5 | TRBV5-6 | ASSLFQRRAETQY
NA | TRBJ2-1 | TRBV12-5 | ASGPSLRGPNGGRRSYNEQF
NA | TRBJ1-2 | TRBV29-1 | SAQDRVYGYT
NA | TRBJ2-7 | TRBV14 | ASSRSGGAGEQY
few | TRBJ2-7 | TRBV4-3 | ASSHDRDRAYEQY
NA | TRBJ1-1 | TRBV11-2 | ASSDYTEAF
NA | TRBJ2-5 | TRBV18 | ASSPPGVGETQY
NA | TRBJ2-2 | TRBV27 | ASSLDSHTGELF
NA | TRBJ1-5 | TRBV9 | ASSAGTHVGPQH
NA | TRBJ2-7 | TRBV5-1 | ASGIRGGRVYEQY
few | TRBJ2-6 | TRBV6-6 | ASSYAFSGANVLT
NA | TRBJ2-1 | TRBV9 | ASSEWTGDYNEQF
NA | TRBJ1-6 | TRBV30 | AWSVDLAENSPLH
once | TRBJ2-7 | TRBV5-4 | ASRSTRALLYEQY
NA | TRBJ2-1 | TRBV2 | ASSDRQSYNEQF
once | TRBJ2-7 | TRBV7-2 | ASSLEGSGASVYEQY
NA | TRBJ2-3 | TRBV6-5 | ASSLDWDTSTDTQY
NA | TRBJ1-2 | TRBV30 | AWSRDRPYGYT
NA | TRBJ1-1 | TRBV7-9 | ASSQGGSTEAF
few | TRBJ1-6 | TRBV6-6 | ASSYFEVMHSPLH
few | TRBJ2-3 | TRBV7-8 | ASSLGMTGAYTDTQY